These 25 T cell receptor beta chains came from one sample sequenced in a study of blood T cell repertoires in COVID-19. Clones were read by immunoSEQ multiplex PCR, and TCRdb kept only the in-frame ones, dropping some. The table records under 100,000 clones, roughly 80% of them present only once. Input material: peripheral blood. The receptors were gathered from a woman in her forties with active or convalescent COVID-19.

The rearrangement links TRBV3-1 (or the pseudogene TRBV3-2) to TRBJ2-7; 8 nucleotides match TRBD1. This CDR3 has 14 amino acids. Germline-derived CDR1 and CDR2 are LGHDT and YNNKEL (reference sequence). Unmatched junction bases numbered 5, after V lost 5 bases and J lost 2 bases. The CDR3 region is CASSTRTGTYEQYF. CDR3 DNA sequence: TGTGCCAGCAGCACCCGGACAGGGACCTACGAGCAGTACTTC.

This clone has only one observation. As DNA, the CDR3 is TGTGCCATCAGTGACCCTTACATCCAGGATACGCAGTATTTT. Encoded protein: CAISDPYIQDTQYF. The rearrangement links TRBV10-3 to TRBJ2-3, with D hard to call. The germline V gene encodes CDR1 ENHRY and CDR2 SYGVKD. The V gene lost 3 bases and the J gene lost 6 bases, with 13 bases spanning the gap. CDR3 length: 14 residues.

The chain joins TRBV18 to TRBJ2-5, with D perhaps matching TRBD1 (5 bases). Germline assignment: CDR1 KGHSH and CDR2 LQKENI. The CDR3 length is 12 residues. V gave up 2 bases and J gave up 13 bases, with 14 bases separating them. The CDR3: CASSPSDTYLYF. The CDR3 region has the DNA TGTGCCAGCTCACCATCGGACACGTACTTGTACTTC.

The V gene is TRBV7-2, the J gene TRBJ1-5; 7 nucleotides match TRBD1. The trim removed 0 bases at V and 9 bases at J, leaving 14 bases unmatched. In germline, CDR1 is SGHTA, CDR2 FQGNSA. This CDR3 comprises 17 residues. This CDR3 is CASSLAGQQGPQLPQHF. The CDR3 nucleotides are TGTGCCAGCAGCTTAGCGGGTCAACAGGGGCCCCAATTGCCCCAGCATTTT. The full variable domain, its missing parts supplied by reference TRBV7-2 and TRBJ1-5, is GAGVSQSPSNKVTEKGKDVELRCDPISGHTALYWYRQSLGQGLEFLIYFQGNSAPDKSGLPSDRFSAERTGGSVSTLTIQRTQQEDSAVYLCASSLAGQQGPQLPQHFGDGTRLSIL.

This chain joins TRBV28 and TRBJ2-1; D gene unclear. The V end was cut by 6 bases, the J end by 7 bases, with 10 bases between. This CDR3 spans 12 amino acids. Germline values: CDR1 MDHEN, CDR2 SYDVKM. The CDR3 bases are TGTGCCAGCAGAAAACCCCTAAATGAGCAGTTCTTC. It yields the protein CASRKPLNEQFF.

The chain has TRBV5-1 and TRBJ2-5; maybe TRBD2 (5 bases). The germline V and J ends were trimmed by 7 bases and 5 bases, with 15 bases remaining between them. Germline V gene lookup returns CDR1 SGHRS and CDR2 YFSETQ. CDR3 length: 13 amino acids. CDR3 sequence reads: CASGRTGSETQYF. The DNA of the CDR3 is TGCGCCAGCGGGCGGACTGGTTCTGAGACCCAGTACTTC.

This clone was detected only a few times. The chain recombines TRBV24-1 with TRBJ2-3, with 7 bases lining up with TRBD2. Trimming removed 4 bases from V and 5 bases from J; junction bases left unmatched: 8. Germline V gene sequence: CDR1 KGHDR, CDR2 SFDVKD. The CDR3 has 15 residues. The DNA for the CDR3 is TGTGCCACCAGTGAAGGCGGGAGAAATAGAGATACGCAGTATTTT. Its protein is CATSEGGRNRDTQYF.

This CDR3 is CASSSWTRSYEQYF. Here the CDR3 DNA reads TGTGCCAGCAGTTCCTGGACTCGCTCCTACGAGCAGTACTTC. This chain joins TRBV6-2 or TRBV6-3 and TRBJ2-7, with D possibly TRBD2 on 5 matching bases. Trimming shortened V by 4 bases and J by 0 bases, and 10 bases separated the two germline ends. CDR1 is MNHEY, CDR2 SVGEGT, per germline. This CDR3 is built from 14 residues.

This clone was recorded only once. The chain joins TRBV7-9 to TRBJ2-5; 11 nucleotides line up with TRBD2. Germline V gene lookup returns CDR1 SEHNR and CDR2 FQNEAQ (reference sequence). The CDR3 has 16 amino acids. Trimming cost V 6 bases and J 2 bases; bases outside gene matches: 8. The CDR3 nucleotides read TGTGCCAGCAGGGAAACTAGCGGGAGACGGCAAGAGACCCAGTACTTC. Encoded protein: CASRETSGRRQETQYF. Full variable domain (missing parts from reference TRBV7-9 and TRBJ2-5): DTGVSQNPRHKITKRGQNVTFRCDPISEHNRLYWYRQTLGQGPEFLTYFQNEAQLEKSRLLSDRFSAERPKGSFSTLEIQRTEQGDSAMYLCASRETSGRRQETQYFGPGTRLLVL.

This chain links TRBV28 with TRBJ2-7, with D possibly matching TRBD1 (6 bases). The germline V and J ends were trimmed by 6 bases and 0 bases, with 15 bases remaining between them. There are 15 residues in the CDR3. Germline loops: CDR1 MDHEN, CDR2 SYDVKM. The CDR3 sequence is CASRTDRSSSYEQYF. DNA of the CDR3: TGTGCCAGCAGAACAGACAGGTCGAGCTCCTACGAGCAGTACTTC.

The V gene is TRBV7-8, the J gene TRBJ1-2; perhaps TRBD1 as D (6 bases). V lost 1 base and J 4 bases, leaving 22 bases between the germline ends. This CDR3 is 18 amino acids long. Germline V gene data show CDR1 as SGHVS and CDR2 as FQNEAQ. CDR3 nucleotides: TGTGCCAGCAGCTTAGGGTTGGAATGGGCAGGGGAACGCTATGGCTACACCTTC. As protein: CASSLGLEWAGERYGYTF.

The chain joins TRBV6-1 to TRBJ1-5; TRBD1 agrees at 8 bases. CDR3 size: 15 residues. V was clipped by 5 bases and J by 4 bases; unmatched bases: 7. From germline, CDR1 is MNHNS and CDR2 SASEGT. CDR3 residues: CASSPFRTGNQPQHF. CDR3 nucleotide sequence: TGTGCCAGCAGTCCATTCAGGACAGGGAATCAGCCCCAGCATTTT.

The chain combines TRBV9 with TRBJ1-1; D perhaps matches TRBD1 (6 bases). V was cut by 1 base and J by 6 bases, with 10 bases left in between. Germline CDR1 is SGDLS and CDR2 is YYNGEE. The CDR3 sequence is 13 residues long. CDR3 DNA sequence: TGTGCCAGCAGCGTAATGGGGGGGCCTGAAGCTTTCTTT. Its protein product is CASSVMGGPEAFF.

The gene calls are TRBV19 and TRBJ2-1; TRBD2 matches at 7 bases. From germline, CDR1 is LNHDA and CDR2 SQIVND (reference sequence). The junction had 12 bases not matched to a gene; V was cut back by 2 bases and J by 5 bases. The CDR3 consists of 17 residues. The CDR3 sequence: CASSIWGGRALNNEQFF. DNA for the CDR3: TGTGCCAGTAGTATATGGGGGGGGAGGGCACTAAACAATGAGCAGTTCTTC.

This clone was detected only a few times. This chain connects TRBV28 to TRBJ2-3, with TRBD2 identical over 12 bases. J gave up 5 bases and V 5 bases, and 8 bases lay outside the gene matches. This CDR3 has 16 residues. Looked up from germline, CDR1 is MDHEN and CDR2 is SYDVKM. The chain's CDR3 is CASSPRTSGDQDTQYF. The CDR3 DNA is TGTGCCAGCAGTCCAAGGACTAGCGGGGATCAAGATACGCAGTATTTT.

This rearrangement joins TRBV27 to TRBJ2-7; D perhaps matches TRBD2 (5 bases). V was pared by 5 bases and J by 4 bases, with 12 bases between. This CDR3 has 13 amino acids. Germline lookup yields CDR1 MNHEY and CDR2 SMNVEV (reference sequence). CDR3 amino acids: CASSPSPSYEQYF. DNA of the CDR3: TGTGCCAGCAGTCCTAGCCCCTCTTACGAGCAGTACTTC.

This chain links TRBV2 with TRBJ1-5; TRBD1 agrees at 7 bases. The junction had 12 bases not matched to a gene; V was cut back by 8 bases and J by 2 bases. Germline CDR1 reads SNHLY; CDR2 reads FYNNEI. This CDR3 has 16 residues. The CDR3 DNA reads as TGTGCCAGCTCACGGACTCGAGGACAGGGCAATCAGCCCCAGCATTTT. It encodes CASSRTRGQGNQPQHF.

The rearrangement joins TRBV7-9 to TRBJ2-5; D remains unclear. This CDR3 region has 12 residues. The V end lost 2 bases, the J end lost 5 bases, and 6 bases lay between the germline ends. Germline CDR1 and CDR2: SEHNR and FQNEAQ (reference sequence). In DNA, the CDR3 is TGTGCCAGCAGCTTATTCCAGGAGACCCAGTACTTC. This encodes CASSLFQETQYF.

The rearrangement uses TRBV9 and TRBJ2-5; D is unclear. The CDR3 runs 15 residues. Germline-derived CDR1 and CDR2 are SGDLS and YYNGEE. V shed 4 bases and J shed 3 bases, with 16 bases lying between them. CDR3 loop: CASSPRGLSKETQYF. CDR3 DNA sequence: TGTGCCAGCAGCCCAAGAGGCTTATCAAAAGAGACCCAGTACTTC.

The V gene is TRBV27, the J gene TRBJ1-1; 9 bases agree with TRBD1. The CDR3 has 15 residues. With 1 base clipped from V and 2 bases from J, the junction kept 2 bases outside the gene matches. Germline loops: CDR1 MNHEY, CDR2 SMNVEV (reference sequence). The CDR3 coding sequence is TGTGCCAGCAGTTTATGGGGACAGGGAAACACTGAAGCTTTCTTT. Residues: CASSLWGQGNTEAFF.

The CDR3: CSVGDRTYEQYF. CDR3 nucleotide sequence: TGCAGCGTTGGGGACAGAACTTACGAGCAGTACTTC. The chain has TRBV29-1 and TRBJ2-7; 7 bases are a match to TRBD1. The V gene end was trimmed by 4 bases and the J gene end by 4 bases; junction bases not matched to a gene: 4. Looked up from germline, CDR1 is SQVTM and CDR2 is ANQGSEA. The CDR3 is made up of 12 amino acids.

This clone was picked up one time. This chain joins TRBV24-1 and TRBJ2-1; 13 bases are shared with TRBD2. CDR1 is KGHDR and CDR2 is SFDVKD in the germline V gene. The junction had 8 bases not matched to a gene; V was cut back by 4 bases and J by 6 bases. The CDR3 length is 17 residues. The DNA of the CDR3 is TGTGCCACCAGTGACGGGACTAGCGGGAAAGGGGGCAATGAGCAGTTCTTC. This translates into CATSDGTSGKGGNEQFF.

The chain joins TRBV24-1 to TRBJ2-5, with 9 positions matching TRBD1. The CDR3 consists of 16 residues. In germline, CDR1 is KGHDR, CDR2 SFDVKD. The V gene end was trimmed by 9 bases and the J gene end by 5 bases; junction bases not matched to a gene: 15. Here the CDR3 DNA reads TGTGCCACCGCACACGAAGGACAGGGGTCATGGGAGACCCAGTACTTC. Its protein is CATAHEGQGSWETQYF.

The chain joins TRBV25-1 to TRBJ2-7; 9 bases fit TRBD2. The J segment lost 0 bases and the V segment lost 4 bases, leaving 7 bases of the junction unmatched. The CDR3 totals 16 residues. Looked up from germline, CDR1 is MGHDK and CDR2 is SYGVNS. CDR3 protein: CASSASSGTSSYEQYF. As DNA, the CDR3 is TGTGCCAGCAGTGCTTCTAGCGGGACGAGCTCCTACGAGCAGTACTTC.

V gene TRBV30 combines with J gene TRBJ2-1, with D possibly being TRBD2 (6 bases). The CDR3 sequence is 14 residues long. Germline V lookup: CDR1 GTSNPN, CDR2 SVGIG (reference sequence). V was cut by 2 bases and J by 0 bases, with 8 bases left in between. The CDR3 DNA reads TGTGCCTGGAGTCCGGGGGTCTCCTACAATGAGCAGTTCTTC. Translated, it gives CAWSPGVSYNEQFF. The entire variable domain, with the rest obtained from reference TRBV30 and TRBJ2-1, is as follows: SQTIHQWPATLVQPVGSPLSLECTVEGTSNPNLYWYRQAAGRGLQLLFYSVGIGQISSEVPQNLSASRPQDRQFILSSKKLLLSDSGFYLCAWSPGVSYNEQFFGPGTRLTVL.